These 17 T cell receptor beta chains came from one sample sequenced in a study of regulatory T cells in long-lasting Graves disease. Time point defined: newly diagnosed GD, antithyroid drugs for less than 3 months. Extracted PBMC RNA gave rise to the TCR library. The TCR beta library used iRepertoire HTBI primers with Arm-PCR amplification of CDR3. TCRdb itself ran the multiplex PCR reads through MiXCR, one entry per CDR3 protein. The sample contains around 400,000 distinct CDR3 sequences, less than 20% of which appear only once. This sample comprised peripheral blood mononuclear cells (PBMCs), obtained at new diagnosis, from a patient treated with antithyroid drugs. Receptors originate from a female donor with Graves disease.

Regarding this clonotype: A clone one base away is much larger, so this may be a read error. The chain recombines TRBV7-9 with TRBJ1-1, with D perhaps TRBD1 (5 bases). The germline CDR1 and CDR2 sequences are SEHNR and FQNEAQ (reference sequence). V was clipped by 5 bases and J by 4 bases, with 17 bases between them. The length of the CDR3 is 15 residues. CDR3: CASSGGWGMSTEAFF. In DNA form, the CDR3 reads TGTGCCAGCAGCGGGGGATGGGGGATGAGCACTGAAGCTTTCTTT.

The J gene is TRBJ2-2, the V gene TRBV9; TRBD2 is a possible D gene (7 bases). CDR1 and CDR2 (germline): SGDLS, YYNGEE. This CDR3 spans 15 amino acids. Deletions cut 7 bases from V and 6 bases from J, with 19 bases between. CDR3 protein: CASSWGGPVAGELFF. CDR3 nucleotides: TGTGCCAGCTCCTGGGGGGGGCCGGTCGCCGGGGAGCTGTTTTTT. Full variable domain (outside the CDR3, taken from reference TRBV9 and TRBJ2-2): DSGVTQTPKHLITATGQRVTLRCSPRSGDLSVYWYQQSLDQGLQFLIQYYNGEERAKGNILERFSAQQFPDLHSELNLSSLELGDSALYFCASSWGGPVAGELFFGEGSRLTVL.

The chain has TRBV18 and TRBJ1-5, with D perhaps matching TRBD1 (6 bases). This CDR3 is built from 14 residues. Germline V gene data show CDR1 as KGHSH and CDR2 as LQKENI. V shed 3 bases and J shed 5 bases, with 11 bases lying between them. For the CDR3, the DNA is TGTGCCAGCTCACCCGGGACACTGTATCAGCCCCAGCATTTT. Its translation: CASSPGTLYQPQHF.

This clonotype was recorded at least ten times. This chain joins TRBV28 and TRBJ2-5, with D possibly matching TRBD1 (6 bases). This CDR3 contains 17 residues. Germline V gene data show CDR1 as MDHEN and CDR2 as SYDVKM. Trimming removed 3 bases from V and 2 bases from J, with 19 bases in between. The CDR3 nucleotides are TGTGCCAGCAGTTTTTCGGCCCGGGACATCTTACAAGAGACCCAGTACTTC. Translated, it gives CASSFSARDILQETQYF.

Ten or more counts support this clonotype. The chain combines TRBV20-1 with TRBJ1-5, with 8 bases aligning to TRBD1. V shed 6 bases, J shed 0 bases, and the junction held 10 bases outside the gene matches. CDR3 length equals 16 residues. Per germline, CDR1 DFQATT and CDR2 SNEGSKA (reference sequence). The CDR3: CSANRQGAVSNQPQHF. Written as DNA, the CDR3 is TGCAGTGCAAACCGGCAGGGGGCGGTTAGCAATCAGCCCCAGCATTTT.

In this sample, this clonotype turned up many times. V is TRBV5-6 and J is TRBJ1-1; a possible D gene is TRBD1 (5 bases). V lost 5 bases and J 0 bases, leaving 11 bases between the germline ends. CDR1 and CDR2 (germline): SGHDT, YYEEEE. The CDR3 covers 14 residues. The CDR3 spells CASRLGVLNTEAFF. For the CDR3, the DNA is TGTGCCAGCAGGCTAGGGGTCCTGAACACTGAAGCTTTCTTT. Complete variable domain (other parts from reference TRBV5-6 and TRBJ1-1): DAGVTQSPTHLIKTRGQQVTLRCSPKSGHDTVSWYQQALGQGPQFIFQYYEEEERQRGNFPDRFSGHQFPNYSSELNVNALLLGDSALYLCASRLGVLNTEAFFGQGTRLTVV.

This clonotype appeared many times. The chain uses TRBV7-2 and TRBJ1-2, with 7 bases identical to TRBD1. Germline CDR1 is SGHTA and CDR2 is FQGNSA. The CDR3 totals 12 residues. The V gene end was trimmed by 5 bases and the J gene end by 6 bases; junction bases not matched to a gene: 3. The CDR3 reads CASSRTGHGYTF. The DNA of the CDR3 is TGTGCCAGCAGCCGGACAGGCCATGGCTACACCTTC.

In regard to this clonotype: A far bigger clonotype differs at one base, so this is likely a read error. The genes are TRBV7-2 and TRBJ2-3, with TRBD2 as a possible D gene (5 bases). The CDR3 runs to 15 residues. Per the germline V gene, CDR1 is SGHTA and CDR2 is FQGNSA. The CDR3 region has the DNA TGTGCCAGCAGCCCTCGGGGTAGCGAATCCTACGAGCGGTACTTC. Protein product: CASSPRGSESYERYF.

There are many counts of this clonotype. V and J are TRBV27 and TRBJ1-5; no reliable D call. V lost 2 bases, J lost 0 bases, and 8 bases lay in between. Germline V lookup: CDR1 MNHEY, CDR2 SMNVEV (reference sequence). The CDR3 length is 15 residues. CDR3 nucleotide sequence: TGTGCCAGCAGTTTAAAGTTCTATAGCAATCAGCCCCAGCATTTT. The encoded protein is CASSLKFYSNQPQHF.

This clonotype was observed many times. The gene calls are TRBV2 and TRBJ1-6, with TRBD1 matching 9 bases. Germline V gene data show CDR1 as SNHLY and CDR2 as FYNNEI. This CDR3 region has 14 residues. The J segment lost 13 bases and the V segment lost 3 bases, leaving 7 bases of the junction unmatched. The CDR3 sequence: CASSDVDRGSPLHF. The CDR3 region has the DNA TGTGCCAGCAGTGACGTGGACAGGGGATCCCCCCTCCACTTT.

This clonotype was picked up many times. The junction and the germline gene differ at one end; a read error may be behind it. The chain employs TRBV6-1 and TRBJ1-1; 8 nucleotides match TRBD1. This CDR3 has 14 amino acids. Looked up from germline, CDR1 is MNHNS and CDR2 is SASEGT. The CDR3 reads CVSTETGVNTEAFF. Here the CDR3 DNA reads TGTGTCAGCACCGAGACAGGGGTGAACACTGAAGCTTTCTTT.

This clonotype was picked up many times. This chain joins TRBV12-5 and TRBJ2-2; 8 nucleotides align to TRBD2. The CDR3 has 18 amino acids. The V gene end was trimmed by 5 bases and the J gene end by 5 bases; junction bases not matched to a gene: 16. Germline CDR1 LGHNT, CDR2 FRNRAP. The CDR3 spells CASGRGAGVSGATGELFF. Here the CDR3 DNA reads TGTGCTAGTGGTCGCGGGGCGGGGGTTAGCGGGGCAACCGGGGAGCTGTTTTTT.

This clonotype occurred many times. The rearrangement links TRBV6-2 or TRBV6-3 to TRBJ1-1; D not resolved. The germline V gene has CDR1 MNHEY and CDR2 SVGEGT. V lost 6 bases, J lost 11 bases, and 16 bases lay in between. This CDR3 region has 12 residues. The CDR3 DNA is TGTGCCAGCAGCCGAATATCTTGGTTGGCTTTCTTT. This translates into CASSRISWLAFF.

This clonotype has only a few counts. The V gene is TRBV7-3, the J gene TRBJ2-5; D not resolved. V lost 5 bases and J 6 bases, leaving 10 bases between the germline ends. This CDR3 comprises 12 residues. Germline CDR1 reads SGHTA; CDR2 reads FQGTGA. CDR3 in DNA: TGTGCCAGCAGCCGAGGCGGCAAGACCCAGTACTTC. This gives the protein CASSRGGKTQYF.

Ten or more counts support this clonotype. The chain combines TRBV3-1 with TRBJ2-7; D ambiguous. Trimming stripped 1 base from V and 5 bases from J, with 6 bases between. The germline gives CDR1 LGHDT, CDR2 YNNKEL (reference sequence). The CDR3 is made up of 12 amino acids. CDR3 coding DNA: TGTGCCAGCAGCCAAGGGGTGCACGAGCAGTACTTC. Translated: CASSQGVHEQYF.

Ten or more counts support this clonotype. The rearrangement uses TRBV6-2 or TRBV6-3 and TRBJ2-3; D unresolved. This CDR3 comprises 15 residues. Trimming stripped 7 bases from V and 2 bases from J, with 16 bases between. The germline gives CDR1 MNHEY, CDR2 SVGEGT. CDR3 in DNA: TGTGCCAGCATATCCTCTATCATTATCACAGATACGCAGTATTTT. Amino acid sequence: CASISSIIITDTQYF.

The rearrangement uses TRBV18 and TRBJ1-3; D not certain. The CDR3 has 16 residues. Germline loops: CDR1 KGHSH, CDR2 LQKENI. V was pared by 3 bases and J by 0 bases, with 12 bases between. Written as DNA, the CDR3 is TGTGCCAGCTCACCGGGCTCCGACCTCTCTGGAAACACCATATATTTT. Its translation is CASSPGSDLSGNTIYF.